This note documents a single T cell receptor beta chain sequence. Per the authors' pipeline: Amplification of reference gene primers provided the estimated nucleated cell counts. Some clones are missing from TCRdb's copy, which holds only in-frame ones; the method was immunoSEQ multiplex PCR. V and J calls plus clone size are reproduced from that table; the DNA served to infer D and trimming. The sample includes roughly 230,000 clones, about 85% of them seen just once. This sample is drawn from a study of blood T cell repertoires in COVID-19. For the study at large: Researchers got acute and convalescent COVID-19 samples from the United States, Italy and Spain. From T cells, B-cell-depleted T cells, or PBMCs came the material, which was cDNA or gDNA.

Germline CDR1 is SNHLY and CDR2 is FYNNEI. The trim removed 8 bases at V and 7 bases at J, leaving 12 bases unmatched. This CDR3 is 14 amino acids long. The TCR sequence derives from a woman older than 75 with acute or convalescent COVID-19. The gene calls are TRBV2 and TRBJ1-2; 8 bases are shared with TRBD1. Sequencing input: peripheral blood. CDR3 nucleotide sequence: TGTGCCAGCCCCCGTGGACAGGGATCCAGTGGCTACACCTTC. Residues: CASPRGQGSSGYTF.